The 25 T cell receptor beta chains given below trace back to one sample, sequenced in a study of cytotoxic CD8 clonotypes in ibrutinib-treated CLL. Clones were read by immunoSEQ multiplex PCR, and TCRdb kept only the in-frame ones, dropping some. Of about 300,000 clones detected, 67% appear once; the ten largest clones hold around 6.3%. Sample: PBMCs, taken after 36 months of ibrutinib treatment. These receptors were obtained from a human donor with chronic lymphocytic leukemia.

The chain joins TRBV5-1 to TRBJ2-3; possibly TRBD2 for D (5 bases). Trimming shortened V by 2 bases and J by 4 bases, and 14 bases separated the two germline ends. The CDR3 totals 15 residues. Germline V gene sequence: CDR1 SGHRS, CDR2 YFSETQ. The DNA for the CDR3 is TGCGCCAGCAGCTTCGGGGTCTTTAGCCCAGATACGCAGTATTTT. It specifies CASSFGVFSPDTQYF.

Note on this clone: The sample has other DNA sequences that encode this CDR3 too. The chain employs TRBV15 and TRBJ1-2; D is uncertain. This CDR3 region has 12 residues. In germline, CDR1 is LNHNV, CDR2 YYDKDF (reference sequence). V lost 0 bases, J lost 8 bases, and 7 bases lay in between. Here the CDR3 reads CATSRDSWGYTF. Written as DNA, the CDR3 is TGTGCCACCAGCAGAGATAGTTGGGGCTACACCTTC.

There are a few counts of this clone. The chain links TRBV6-1 to TRBJ2-7; 12 bases match TRBD2. CDR3 length equals 14 residues. V lost 6 bases and J lost 0; bases outside the gene matches: 0. Germline CDR1 reads MNHNS; CDR2 reads SASEGT. The CDR3 nucleotides are TGTGCCAGCAGGACTAGCGGGGGCTCCTACGAGCAGTACTTC. Its protein is CASRTSGGSYEQYF.

The V call is TRBV28, the J call TRBJ2-7; 9 bases align to TRBD1. Germline CDR1 reads MDHEN; CDR2 reads SYDVKM. The trim removed 4 bases at V and 9 bases at J, leaving 16 bases unmatched. This CDR3 region has 16 residues. CDR3 sequence reads: CASSSPRDRADLGQYF. The CDR3 DNA sequence: TGTGCCAGCAGTTCCCCCCGGGACAGGGCGGACCTAGGGCAGTACTTC. The full variable domain, in which reference TRBV28 and TRBJ2-7 provide the parts outside the CDR3, is DVKVTQSSRYLVKRTGEKVFLECVQDMDHENMFWYRQDPGLGLRLIYFSYDVKMKEKGDIPEGYSVSREKKERFSLILESASTNQTSMYLCASSSPRDRADLGQYFGPGTRLTVT.

This chain connects TRBV12-5 to TRBJ2-7; 10 nucleotides line up with TRBD1. V gave up 7 bases and J gave up 7 bases; unmatched junction bases: 13. The CDR3 runs to 15 residues. Germline values: CDR1 LGHNT, CDR2 FRNRAP. CDR3 sequence (DNA): TGTGCTAGTGACTCCGGGACAGGGGCCTTCTGGGAGCAGTACTTC. Its translation is CASDSGTGAFWEQYF.

The chain uses TRBV19 and TRBJ1-1; D may be TRBD1 (6 bases). Trimming removed 5 bases from V and 1 base from J, with 11 bases in between. Germline CDR1 LNHDA, CDR2 SQIVND (reference sequence). This CDR3 has 14 residues. The CDR3 bases are TGTGCCAGTAGTTTGGGGGGCAAGAACACTGAAGCTTTCTTT. Its translation: CASSLGGKNTEAFF. Complete variable domain (other parts from reference TRBV19 and TRBJ1-1): DGGITQSPKYLFRKEGQNVTLSCEQNLNHDAMYWYRQDPGQGLRLIYYSQIVNDFQKGDIAEGYSVSREKKESFPLTVTSAQKNPTAFYLCASSLGGKNTEAFFGQGTRLTVV.

The chain employs TRBV6-4 and TRBJ1-1; D unclear. The CDR3 extends over 18 amino acids. Trimming shortened V by 0 bases and J by 0 bases, and 17 bases separated the two germline ends. Germline V gene lookup returns CDR1 MRHNA and CDR2 SNTAGT. CDR3 nucleotides: TGTGCCAGCAGTGACTCGAATGCTAGGGCAGATATGAACACTGAAGCTTTCTTT. Translating it yields CASSDSNARADMNTEAFF.

This chain joins TRBV6-1 and TRBJ2-7; possibly TRBD2 for D (6 bases). Germline V gene lookup returns CDR1 MNHNS and CDR2 SASEGT. V lost 4 bases, J lost 3 bases, and 13 bases lay in between. This CDR3 region has 14 residues. CDR3 bases: TGTGCCAGCAGTGCCCGGGACTTGAACTACGAGCAGTACTTC. This gives the protein CASSARDLNYEQYF.

This clone was detected only a few times. The J gene is TRBJ2-1, the V gene TRBV4-1; 8 bases are a match to TRBD2. The germline CDR1 and CDR2 sequences are MGHRA and YSYEKL. CDR3 length: 15 residues. The trim removed 0 bases at V and 5 bases at J, leaving 3 bases unmatched. The CDR3 coding sequence is TGCGCCAGCAGCCAAGATCGACTAGCGAACAATGAGCAGTTCTTC. It translates to CASSQDRLANNEQFF.

This clone was recorded a few times. The V call is TRBV7-2, the J call TRBJ1-1, with D perhaps matching TRBD1 (5 bases). Germline V gene sequence: CDR1 SGHTA, CDR2 FQGNSA. The CDR3 totals 14 residues. Trimming removed 3 bases at V and 0 bases at J, with 8 bases between. DNA for the CDR3: TGTGCCAGCAGCTTCCTGGGGGTGAACACTGAAGCTTTCTTT. Translating gives CASSFLGVNTEAFF.

The chain employs TRBV4-1 and TRBJ2-5; no firm D call. Germline V gives CDR1 MGHRA, CDR2 YSYEKL. The germline V and J ends were trimmed by 1 base and 4 bases, with 7 bases remaining between them. The CDR3 has 13 amino acids. CDR3 sequence reads: CASSQGQPETQYF. The CDR3 nucleotides read TGCGCCAGCAGCCAAGGGCAGCCAGAGACCCAGTACTTC.

Comment on this clone: Other DNA variants within this sample encode the same CDR3. The rearrangement uses TRBV4-3 and TRBJ2-7; 8 bases fit TRBD1. CDR1 and CDR2 from the germline V gene are LGHNA and YSLEER. The CDR3 is made up of 14 amino acids. Unmatched junction bases numbered 2, after V lost 0 bases and J lost 4 bases. The DNA for the CDR3 is TGCGCCAGCAGCCAAGATCGACAGGGGTACGAGCAGTACTTC. Residues: CASSQDRQGYEQYF.

This sequence joins TRBV6-4 and TRBJ1-4, with 9 bases identical to TRBD1. CDR1 MRHNA and CDR2 SNTAGT come from the germline V gene. CDR3 length: 15 amino acids. The J segment lost 3 bases and the V segment lost 6 bases, leaving 5 bases of the junction unmatched. Here the CDR3 reads CASRKQGAANEKLFF. The CDR3 bases are TGTGCCAGCAGAAAACAGGGGGCTGCTAATGAAAAACTGTTTTTT.

The chain couples TRBV7-8 to TRBJ2-3, with D maybe TRBD1 (6 bases). Germline V gene data show CDR1 as SGHVS and CDR2 as FQNEAQ. V was cut by 4 bases and J by 1 base, with 6 bases left in between. This CDR3 spans 13 amino acids. The CDR3 DNA sequence: TGTGCCAGCAGCTGGACAGGCACAGATACGCAGTATTTT. It specifies CASSWTGTDTQYF. Combining the CDR3 with reference TRBV7-8 and TRBJ2-3 gives the whole variable domain GAGVSQSPRYKVAKRGQDVALRCDPISGHVSLFWYQQALGQGPEFLTYFQNEAQLDKSGLPSDRFFAERPEGSVSTLKIQRTQQEDSAVYLCASSWTGTDTQYFGPGTRLTVL.

The gene calls are TRBV7-6 and TRBJ1-2; 12 bases agree with TRBD1. This CDR3 region has 15 residues. The ends lost 1 base at V and 5 bases at J; junction bases unmatched: 2. Germline CDR1 is SGHVS and CDR2 is FNYEAQ. As DNA, the CDR3 is TGTGCCAGCAGCTTAGGGGGACAGGGGGCTTATGGCTACACCTTC. Translation gives CASSLGGQGAYGYTF.

The rearrangement joins TRBV2 to TRBJ2-7; TRBD1 matches at 8 bases. V shed 10 bases, J shed 0 bases, and the junction held 11 bases outside the gene matches. The CDR3 sequence is 15 residues long. Germline lookup yields CDR1 SNHLY and CDR2 FYNNEI. As DNA, the CDR3 is TGTGCCACCAGGGAGGACAGGGTAAGCTCCTACGAGCAGTACTTC. Translation gives CATREDRVSSYEQYF.

This clone has only one observation. The chain combines TRBV6-1 with TRBJ1-4, with 8 nucleotides matching TRBD1. Germline CDR1 MNHNS, CDR2 SASEGT. Germline trimming cut 4 bases from V and 8 bases from J; bases unmatched to any gene: 9. The CDR3 extends over 15 amino acids. The CDR3 spells CASSANTGTGEKLFF. CDR3 nucleotides: TGTGCCAGCAGTGCCAACACAGGGACAGGAGAAAAACTGTTTTTT.

The chain carries TRBV4-1 and TRBJ2-1; D might be TRBD2 (6 bases). The CDR3 has 18 residues. In germline, CDR1 is MGHRA, CDR2 YSYEKL. The V and J ends lost 1 base and 0 bases respectively, with 16 bases between them. The CDR3 is CASSQARGTSYSYNEQFF. The CDR3, as DNA: TGCGCCAGCAGCCAAGCGCGAGGCACTAGCTACTCCTACAATGAGCAGTTCTTC.

This clone was seen more than once but under ten times. V and J are TRBV4-1 and TRBJ2-1, with TRBD2 identical over 11 bases. The CDR3 is made up of 17 amino acids. V was pared by 4 bases and J by 0 bases, with 5 bases of the junction left unmatched. The germline CDR1 and CDR2 sequences are MGHRA and YSYEKL. CDR3 in DNA: TGCGCCAGCAGCCCGGGACTAGCGGTTTCCTCCTACAATGAGCAGTTCTTC. Protein: CASSPGLAVSSYNEQFF.

The V and J genes are TRBV7-2 and TRBJ2-3; D not certain. The germline V gene encodes CDR1 SGHTA and CDR2 FQGNSA. V dropped 3 bases and J dropped 3 bases, with 10 bases sitting between them. CDR3 length equals 14 residues. The CDR3, as DNA: TGTGCCAGCAGCTTCGACCTCAATACAGATACGCAGTATTTT. Its translation is CASSFDLNTDTQYF.

The chain uses TRBV20-1 and TRBJ1-2; no reliable D call. With 3 bases removed from V and 8 bases from J, the gap between germline ends came to 10 bases. The germline V gene encodes CDR1 DFQATT and CDR2 SNEGSKA (reference sequence). The CDR3 is 11 amino acids. CDR3 coding DNA: TGCAGTGCTAGTGGTCTCGGGGGCTACACCTTC. Protein: CSASGLGGYTF.

The chain carries TRBV10-2 and TRBJ2-7, with 8 bases lining up with TRBD1. The germline V gene encodes CDR1 WSHSY and CDR2 SAAADI. The CDR3 consists of 13 residues. Trimming at V came to 6 bases and at J to 3 bases, leaving 4 bases not matched to a gene. Here the CDR3 DNA reads TGCGCCAGCAGGCCTACAGGGGGCTACGAGCAGTACTTC. It translates to CASRPTGGYEQYF.

The chain employs TRBV29-1 and TRBJ2-5; 12 nucleotides align to TRBD1. The J call may not be correct, given that the DNA end is closer to TRBJ2-7. Germline assignment: CDR1 SQVTM and CDR2 ANQGSEA. The CDR3 runs 18 residues. CDR3 in amino acids: CSVERPGQGAPGIYEQYF. In DNA form, the CDR3 reads TGCAGCGTTGAAAGACCGGGACAGGGGGCGCCAGGGATTTACGAGCAGTACTTC.

This clone was observed once. The chain couples TRBV7-9 to TRBJ2-6; D unclear. The V end was cut by 3 bases, the J end by 0 bases, with 9 bases between. Germline CDR1 reads SEHNR; CDR2 reads FQNEAQ (reference sequence). The CDR3 runs 16 residues. The CDR3 sequence: CASSFYSNSGANVLTF. CDR3 sequence (DNA): TGTGCCAGCAGCTTTTACAGTAACTCTGGGGCCAACGTCCTGACTTTC.

V gene TRBV9 combines with J gene TRBJ2-2; TRBD2 might be the D (7 bases). Trimming took off 6 bases at V and 2 bases at J, with 14 bases between the two ends. The CDR3 is 15 residues long. Germline assignment: CDR1 SGDLS and CDR2 YYNGEE. CDR3 amino acids: CASTGGGFNTGELFF. CDR3 nucleotides: TGTGCCAGCACCGGCGGGGGCTTTAACACCGGGGAGCTGTTTTTT.